The rows below give T cell receptor beta chains drawn from one sample of a study of T cells expressing NK-cell markers. After re-calling the 5' RACE reads, TCRdb lists one entry per CDR3 protein, DNA absent. The repertoire table contains 200,000 to 300,000 distinct CDR3 sequences. The sequenced sample consisted of blood T cells: a sorted CD56 or NKG2C T cell subset, CD4+ or CD8+ T cells, or bulk PBMC T cells (not recorded which). The receptors were gathered from a man aged 18 to 35 in good health. Each CDR3 is given with its conserved first and last residue. Fields, in order: V gene, CDR3 length, J gene, CDR3 protein.

v_call: TRBV18
cdr3_length: 14
j_call: TRBJ2-7
cdr3_aa: CASSPTGSSYEQYF

v_call: TRBV4-1
cdr3_length: 15
j_call: TRBJ2-1
cdr3_aa: CASSPGAGEYNEQFF

v_call: TRBV6-2/TRBV6-3
cdr3_length: 15
j_call: TRBJ2-7
cdr3_aa: CASSYPLGLGYEQYF

v_call: TRBV20-1
cdr3_length: 16
j_call: TRBJ2-5
cdr3_aa: CSARPRKGLGKETQYF

v_call: TRBV5-4
cdr3_length: 16
j_call: TRBJ2-6
cdr3_aa: CASSFVGSSGANVLTF

v_call: TRBV7-7
cdr3_length: 14
j_call: TRBJ2-1
cdr3_aa: CASSSNQGAGEQFF

v_call: TRBV30
cdr3_length: 15
j_call: TRBJ2-5
cdr3_aa: CAWSAQGARGMTQYF

v_call: TRBV15
cdr3_length: 11
j_call: TRBJ2-1
cdr3_aa: CATSRRDEQFF

v_call: TRBV19
cdr3_length: 15
j_call: TRBJ2-1
cdr3_aa: CASKRTSGRYNEQFF

v_call: TRBV6-1
cdr3_length: 16
j_call: TRBJ2-1
cdr3_aa: CASTPREASGRNEQFF

v_call: TRBV4-2
cdr3_length: 14
j_call: TRBJ2-5
cdr3_aa: CASSQVTREETQYF

v_call: TRBV5-1
cdr3_length: 13
j_call: TRBJ1-2
cdr3_aa: CASSPGPLDGYTF

v_call: TRBV19
cdr3_length: 15
j_call: TRBJ2-3
cdr3_aa: CASSIGGTPTDTQYF

v_call: TRBV2
cdr3_length: 14
j_call: TRBJ2-7
cdr3_aa: CASRTDRGPYEQYF

v_call: TRBV5-1
cdr3_length: 14
j_call: TRBJ2-1
cdr3_aa: CASSLRGSFNEQFF

v_call: TRBV15
cdr3_length: 14
j_call: TRBJ1-2
cdr3_aa: CATSNPRTGGGYTF